Shown below are 25 T cell receptor beta chains from a single sample sequenced in a study of T cell responses to AZD1222 COVID-19 vaccine. Some clones are missing from TCRdb's copy, which holds only in-frame ones; the method was immunoSEQ multiplex PCR. The table records around 110,000 clones, 88% of them present only once. Material: peripheral blood, obtained on day 0 of AZD1222 vaccination. These receptors were obtained from an adult in good health.

V is TRBV4-3 and J is TRBJ2-1; D may be TRBD2 (5 bases). Trimming pared 1 base from V and 6 bases from J, leaving 13 bases between. The CDR3 is 15 amino acids. CDR1 is LGHNA, CDR2 YSLEER, per germline. CDR3 sequence: CASSQARAYSNEQFF. The CDR3, as DNA: TGCGCCAGCAGCCAAGCGCGGGCGTACAGCAATGAGCAGTTCTTC.

V is TRBV9 and J is TRBJ1-1; D is unresolved. Per germline, CDR1 SGDLS and CDR2 YYNGEE. Trimming pared 2 bases from V and 3 bases from J, leaving 14 bases between. The CDR3 is made up of 15 amino acids. The CDR3 is CASSVSSVLDTEAFF. DNA of the CDR3: TGTGCCAGCAGCGTTAGTAGCGTATTGGACACTGAAGCTTTCTTT. The complete variable domain, with remaining parts taken from reference TRBV9 and TRBJ1-1, reads DSGVTQTPKHLITATGQRVTLRCSPRSGDLSVYWYQQSLDQGLQFLIQYYNGEERAKGNILERFSAQQFPDLHSELNLSSLELGDSALYFCASSVSSVLDTEAFFGQGTRLTVV.

J is TRBJ2-3 and V is TRBV30; 8 bases line up with TRBD2. J lost 4 bases, V lost 2 bases, and 8 bases had no gene match. The germline V gene encodes CDR1 GTSNPN and CDR2 SVGIG (reference sequence). This CDR3 spans 15 amino acids. The DNA of the CDR3 is TGTGCCTGGAGTCCCGGACTAGCAGGAGCAGATACGCAGTATTTT. Its protein is CAWSPGLAGADTQYF.

The CDR3 sequence is CASSVEEGVGYTF. The CDR3, as DNA: TGTGCCAGCAGCGTAGAGGAAGGGGTCGGCTACACCTTC. The chain uses TRBV9 and TRBJ1-2, with D possibly matching TRBD1 (5 bases). CDR1 and CDR2 (germline): SGDLS, YYNGEE. The CDR3 is 13 residues long. Trimming stripped 0 bases from V and 8 bases from J, with 11 bases between.

The chain links TRBV28 to TRBJ1-5; no clear D. This CDR3 region has 14 residues. Germline loops: CDR1 MDHEN, CDR2 SYDVKM. Trimming cost V 8 bases and J 2 bases, with 13 bases left between them. CDR3 residues: CASEPPGGNQPQHF. Here the CDR3 DNA reads TGTGCCAGCGAACCGCCCGGTGGCAATCAGCCCCAGCATTTT. The complete variable domain, with remaining parts taken from reference TRBV28 and TRBJ1-5, reads DVKVTQSSRYLVKRTGEKVFLECVQDMDHENMFWYRQDPGLGLRLIYFSYDVKMKEKGDIPEGYSVSREKKERFSLILESASTNQTSMYLCASEPPGGNQPQHFGDGTRLSIL.

This clone was counted between two and nine times. The chain has TRBV5-6 and TRBJ1-2; 8 bases map to TRBD1. The CDR3 covers 14 residues. Germline V CDR1 and CDR2: SGHDT, YYEEEE. The junction had 4 bases not matched to a gene; V was cut back by 2 bases and J by 4 bases. Here the CDR3 DNA reads TGTGCCAGCAGCTTACAGGGGACAGGCTATGGCTACACCTTC. Translating gives CASSLQGTGYGYTF.

This chain uses TRBV19 with TRBJ1-1, with TRBD1 identical over 7 bases. Looked up from germline, CDR1 is LNHDA and CDR2 is SQIVND (reference sequence). This CDR3 has 13 residues. V shed 10 bases and J 2 bases; nucleotides not matched to a gene: 7. Written as DNA, the CDR3 is TGTGCCACCGAGGACAGGACAAACACTGAAGCTTTCTTT. Translating gives CATEDRTNTEAFF.

V usage is TRBV5-1 and J usage is TRBJ1-1; 9 nucleotides agree with TRBD1. CDR3 length: 16 residues. Germline trimming cut 4 bases from V and 2 bases from J; bases unmatched to any gene: 9. Germline V gene lookup returns CDR1 SGHRS and CDR2 YFSETQ. The CDR3 region has the DNA TGCGCCAGCAGCCTCACGGGGACAGGGCTCAACACTGAAGCTTTCTTT. This codes for CASSLTGTGLNTEAFF.

This clone appeared a single time. The rearrangement uses TRBV27 and TRBJ1-4, with 7 bases identical to TRBD1. Looked up from germline, CDR1 is MNHEY and CDR2 is SMNVEV (reference sequence). The CDR3 runs 14 residues. V gave up 5 bases and J gave up 8 bases; unmatched junction bases: 8. The CDR3, as DNA: TGTGCCAGCAGTCCGCGACAGGGTGGCGAAAAACTGTTTTTT. It codes for CASSPRQGGEKLFF.

The rearrangement links TRBV7-8 to TRBJ1-5; no firm D call. The CDR3 runs to 16 residues. V was pared by 5 bases and J by 4 bases, with 18 bases between. CDR1 and CDR2 (germline): SGHVS, FQNEAQ. DNA of the CDR3: TGTGCCAGCAGCCCCGATTTGGGCAGGCGGAATCAGCCCCAGCATTTT. Its protein is CASSPDLGRRNQPQHF. Looking up the rest from reference TRBV7-8 and TRBJ1-5 gives the full variable domain: GAGVSQSPRYKVAKRGQDVALRCDPISGHVSLFWYQQALGQGPEFLTYFQNEAQLDKSGLPSDRFFAERPEGSVSTLKIQRTQQEDSAVYLCASSPDLGRRNQPQHFGDGTRLSIL.

The chain couples TRBV18 to TRBJ1-5; 7 bases agree with TRBD1. CDR1 is KGHSH, CDR2 LQKENI, per germline. CDR3 size: 14 residues. The V segment lost 5 bases and the J segment 2 bases; nucleotides outside the gene matches: 3. CDR3 sequence: CASSEGQGNQPQHF. The DNA for the CDR3 is TGTGCCAGCTCAGAAGGACAGGGCAATCAGCCCCAGCATTTT.

The rearrangement uses TRBV4-1 and TRBJ2-1; 8 bases agree with TRBD2. In germline, CDR1 is MGHRA, CDR2 YSYEKL. This CDR3 is 17 amino acids long. Trimming took 0 bases from V and 4 from J; bases not matched to a gene: 8. For the CDR3, the DNA is TGCGCCAGCAGCCAAGATACGGCGGGGGGCAAATACAATGAGCAGTTCTTC. Protein product: CASSQDTAGGKYNEQFF.

This clone was observed a handful of times. V usage is TRBV18 and J usage is TRBJ2-1, with 9 positions matching TRBD1. This CDR3 region has 13 residues. Trimming at V came to 6 bases and at J to 8 bases, leaving 5 bases not matched to a gene. CDR1 KGHSH and CDR2 LQKENI come from the germline V gene. CDR3 in amino acids: CASSQDRGYEQFF. The CDR3 nucleotides are TGTGCCAGCTCCCAGGACAGGGGCTATGAGCAGTTCTTC.

The rearrangement uses TRBV10-2 and TRBJ1-6; 8 nucleotides agree with TRBD1. Germline CDR1 reads WSHSY; CDR2 reads SAAADI. This CDR3 is built from 13 residues. V dropped 7 bases and J dropped 9; count of bases not matched to a gene: 5. CDR3 sequence reads: CASMDREFSPLHF. In DNA, the CDR3 is TGCGCCAGCATGGACAGGGAGTTTTCACCCCTCCACTTT.

This rearrangement joins TRBV29-1 to TRBJ2-1, with 8 bases matching TRBD1. The V and J ends lost 7 bases and 8 bases, in that order; junction bases with no gene match: 22. The CDR3 sequence is 17 residues long. From germline, CDR1 is SQVTM and CDR2 ANQGSEA. CDR3 DNA sequence: TGCAGCGGTTTCGTCCGACCGGCGACAGGGGTGGTAGATGAGCAGTTCTTC. Amino acids: CSGFVRPATGVVDEQFF.

The rearrangement uses TRBV5-1 and TRBJ2-5; D not certain. This CDR3 has 15 residues. V was clipped by 0 bases and J by 4 bases, with 13 bases between them. Per germline, CDR1 SGHRS and CDR2 YFSETQ. CDR3 sequence reads: CASSLEVQTRETQYF. The DNA of the CDR3 is TGCGCCAGCAGCTTGGAGGTCCAAACGAGAGAGACCCAGTACTTC.

The V and J genes are TRBV5-1 and TRBJ2-2; TRBD1 aligns across 7 bases. Per germline, CDR1 SGHRS and CDR2 YFSETQ. The CDR3 loop spans 16 amino acids. V lost 4 bases, J lost 4 bases, and 10 bases stayed unmatched. CDR3 region: CASSALGAGGTGELFF. The CDR3 DNA reads TGCGCCAGCAGCGCCCTCGGGGCAGGGGGCACCGGGGAGCTGTTTTTT. The whole variable domain, remainder taken from reference TRBV5-1 and TRBJ2-2, is KAGVTQTPRYLIKTRGQQVTLSCSPISGHRSVSWYQQTPGQGLQFLFEYFSETQRNKGNFPGRFSGRQFSNSRSEMNVSTLELGDSALYLCASSALGAGGTGELFFGEGSRLTVL.

This clone was recorded once. This sample also contains other DNA sequences that code for the same CDR3. The J gene is TRBJ1-2, the V gene TRBV6-5; the match to TRBD1 covers 7 bases. This CDR3 has 14 amino acids. Trimming removed 0 bases from V and 5 bases from J; junction bases left unmatched: 3. Germline V gene lookup returns CDR1 MNHEY and CDR2 SVGAGI. DNA of the CDR3: TGTGCCAGCAGTTACTCGGGGACAGATTATGGCTACACCTTC. It is translated as CASSYSGTDYGYTF.

V and J are TRBV7-2 and TRBJ2-1; no reliable D call. CDR1 and CDR2 from the germline V gene are SGHTA and FQGNSA. The CDR3 spans 15 residues. V dropped 2 bases and J dropped 8 bases, with 16 bases sitting between them. CDR3 nucleotide sequence: TGTGCCAGCAGCTTACGCGCTATACCACGGGATGAGCAGTTCTTC. Protein product: CASSLRAIPRDEQFF.

The chain is built from TRBV7-9 and TRBJ1-2, with 9 nucleotides matching TRBD1. Germline V lookup: CDR1 SEHNR, CDR2 FQNEAQ (reference sequence). With 1 base clipped from V and 4 bases from J, the junction kept 7 bases outside the gene matches. This CDR3 spans 16 amino acids. DNA for the CDR3: TGTGCCAGCAGCTTAGACGGGACAGGGAGCCTCTATGGCTACACCTTC. This translates into CASSLDGTGSLYGYTF. The variable domain in full, completed from reference TRBV7-9 and TRBJ1-2, reads DTGVSQNPRHKITKRGQNVTFRCDPISEHNRLYWYRQTLGQGPEFLTYFQNEAQLEKSRLLSDRFSAERPKGSFSTLEIQRTEQGDSAMYLCASSLDGTGSLYGYTFGSGTRLTVV.

The V and J genes are TRBV7-9 and TRBJ2-7, with TRBD1 as a possible D gene (6 bases). From germline, CDR1 is SEHNR and CDR2 FQNEAQ (reference sequence). V lost 4 bases to trimming and J lost 6 bases, with 13 bases between them. The CDR3 covers 13 residues. This chain's CDR3 is CASSSTGTVEQYF. DNA for the CDR3: TGTGCCAGCAGCTCAACAGGGACGGTCGAGCAGTACTTC.

As regards this clone: Other DNA sequences in the same sample also yield this CDR3. This rearrangement joins TRBV6-5 to TRBJ1-1, with D unclear. Trimming stripped 0 bases from V and 3 bases from J, with 5 bases between. The CDR3 runs 13 residues. Per germline, CDR1 MNHEY and CDR2 SVGAGI. Here the CDR3 DNA reads TGTGCCAGCAGTTACTCGTGGGACACTGAAGCTTTCTTT. This sequence encodes CASSYSWDTEAFF.

CDR3 loop: CASSPLGDRGYEQYF. For the CDR3, the DNA is TGTGCCAGCAGCCCCCTAGGAGACAGGGGCTACGAGCAGTACTTC. The chain joins TRBV11-2 to TRBJ2-7, with 8 bases fitting TRBD1. V gave up 5 bases and J gave up 3 bases; unmatched junction bases: 9. The germline V gene encodes CDR1 SGHAT and CDR2 FQNNGV. The CDR3 is 15 residues long.

The CDR3 sequence is CASSFPFHREGTF. In nucleotides, the CDR3 is TGTGCCAGCAGCTTCCCTTTTCACCGGGAGGGCACCTTC. V usage is TRBV5-8 and J usage is TRBJ1-2; the D is unclear. Trimming stripped 2 bases from V and 13 bases from J, with 18 bases between. The CDR3 covers 13 residues. The germline V gene encodes CDR1 SGHTS and CDR2 YDEGEE.

V is TRBV7-2 and J is TRBJ2-7; D is perhaps TRBD2 (5 bases). Trimming stripped 1 base from V and 7 bases from J, with 11 bases between. This CDR3 comprises 13 residues. Germline lookup yields CDR1 SGHTA and CDR2 FQGNSA. The CDR3 spells CASSLGGLDEQYF. CDR3 DNA: TGTGCCAGCAGCTTAGGCGGGCTGGATGAGCAGTACTTC.